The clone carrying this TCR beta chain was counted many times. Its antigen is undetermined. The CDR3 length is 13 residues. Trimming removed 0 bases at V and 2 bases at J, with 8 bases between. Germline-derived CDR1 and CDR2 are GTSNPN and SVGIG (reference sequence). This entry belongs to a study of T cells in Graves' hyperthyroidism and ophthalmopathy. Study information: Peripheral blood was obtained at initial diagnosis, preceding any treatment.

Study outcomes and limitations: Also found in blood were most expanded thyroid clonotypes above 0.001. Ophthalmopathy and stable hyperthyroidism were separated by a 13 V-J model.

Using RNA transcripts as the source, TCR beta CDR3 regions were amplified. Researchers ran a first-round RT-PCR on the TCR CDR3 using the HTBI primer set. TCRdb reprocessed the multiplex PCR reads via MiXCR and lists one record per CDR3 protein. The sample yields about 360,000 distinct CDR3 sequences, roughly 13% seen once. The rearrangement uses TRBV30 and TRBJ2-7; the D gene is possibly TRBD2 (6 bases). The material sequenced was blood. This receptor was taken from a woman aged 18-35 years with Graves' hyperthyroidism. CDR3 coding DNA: TGTGCCTGGAGTGTGGGAGGCCCCTACGAGCAGTACTTC. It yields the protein CAWSVGGPYEQYF.